The clone carrying this TCR beta chain was seen a few times. Antigen: not known. This specimen comes from a study of cytomegalovirus exposure and HLA in healthy donors. Points from the study as a whole: A later analysis found that most CMV-associated TCR beta chains appeared HLA-restricted. Through in vitro validation, a few CMV-associated chains were shown to be specific for CMV antigens.

The primer mix had 60 Vbeta and 13 Jbeta primers. The repertoire was sequenced with immunoSEQ multiplex PCR; TCRdb's copy has only in-frame clones and lacks some. The repertoire includes about 97,000 clones, 63% of them detected once, and less than 5% sits in the top ten. Trimming shortened V by 5 bases and J by 3 bases, and 14 bases separated the two germline ends. CDR3 length: 14 residues. Germline V gives CDR1 SGHTA, CDR2 FQGNSA. The V and J genes are TRBV7-2 and TRBJ2-7, with D perhaps matching TRBD1 (5 bases). The clonotype was recovered from a human donor in good health. The sequencing sample was made of PBMCs. The CDR3 DNA sequence: TGTGCCAGCAGCGTCGTGGGGCCAGGCTACGAGCAGTACTTC. It yields the protein CASSVVGPGYEQYF. The full variable domain, in which reference TRBV7-2 and TRBJ2-7 provide the parts outside the CDR3, is GAGVSQSPSNKVTEKGKDVELRCDPISGHTALYWYRQSLGQGLEFLIYFQGNSAPDKSGLPSDRFSAERTGGSVSTLTIQRTQQEDSAVYLCASSVVGPGYEQYFGPGTRLTVT.